The present T cell receptor (beta chain) was sequenced within a study of OX40 agonist ivuxolimab in advanced cancers. Trimming shortened V by 1 base and J by 2 bases, and 10 bases separated the two germline ends. CDR1 is SGHAT, CDR2 FQNNGV, per germline. This CDR3 is built from 15 residues. The study's findings and limits: The mean number of expanded clones was higher in CD8+ T cells than in CD4+.

TCRdb's table, derived via immunoSEQ multiplex PCR, lists solely in-frame clones and lacks some. The table includes about 33,000 clones, around 84% detected once. As concerns this clone: As yet, its antigen is unknown.

The receptor's source is an adult with an advanced solid tumor such as melanoma, head and neck, liver or kidney cancer. Sequencing used CD4+ or CD8+ T cells sorted from blood, obtained in a trial of the OX40 agonist ivuxolimab. The rearrangement uses TRBV11-2 and TRBJ2-3; D unclear. The CDR3 bases are TGTGCCAGCAGCTTAGTCAGGACGAACACAGATACGCAGTATTTT. Amino acid sequence: CASSLVRTNTDTQYF. The full variable domain, with the rest looked up from reference TRBV11-2 and TRBJ2-3, is EAGVAQSPRYKIIEKRQSVAFWCNPISGHATLYWYQQILGQGPKLLIQFQNNGVVDDSQLPKDRFSAERLKGVDSTLKIQPAKLEDSAVYLCASSLVRTNTDTQYFGPGTRLTVL.